Each of the 7 T cell receptor beta chains below was sequenced from the same sample in a study of blood T cells in healthy people across ages. It was with a sample-barcoded 5' primer and a J-beta primer mix that a second PCR of about 6 to 12 cycles was run. TCRdb re-derived calls from the 5' RACE reads in MiXCR, one entry per CDR3 protein. The repertoire has 1.5 million to 2 million distinct CDR3 sequences, around 48% of them found once; the top ten carry around 2.1%. The sample taken for sequencing was blood. The source is a woman in her 40s in good health.

This clonotype turned up a few times. The chain combines TRBV7-2 with TRBJ2-3; unclear D gene. Germline values: CDR1 SGHTA, CDR2 FQGNSA. This CDR3 spans 12 amino acids. Trimming stripped 4 bases from V and 8 bases from J, with 10 bases between. The CDR3 loop is CASSSVITTQYF. The CDR3 nucleotides read TGTGCCAGCAGCTCCGTAATTACTACGCAGTATTTT.

This clonotype occurred a few times. V is TRBV3-1 and J is TRBJ2-5, with D possibly being TRBD1 or TRBD2 (5 bases each). CDR3 length: 15 residues. Germline lookup yields CDR1 LGHDT and CDR2 YNNKEL (reference sequence). Trimming removed 2 bases from V and 11 bases from J, with 21 bases in between. CDR3 DNA: TGTGCCAGCAGCCAAAACGCCGGGACCGGCGGTGAGCAGTACTTC. Translated: CASSQNAGTGGEQYF.

J is TRBJ2-3 and V is TRBV15; no firm D call. The CDR3 is made up of 14 amino acids. V shed 7 bases and J shed 6 bases, with 17 bases lying between them. Germline assignment: CDR1 LNHNV and CDR2 YYDKDF (reference sequence). The CDR3 DNA sequence: TGTGCCACCACCTCAACTTTGGTCCGGGATACGCAGTATTTT. It is translated as CATTSTLVRDTQYF.

This clonotype occurred a few times. The chain joins TRBV7-3 to TRBJ2-6; weak D call: TRBD1 (5 bases). Germline lookup yields CDR1 SGHTA and CDR2 FQGTGA. Trimming took 2 bases from V and 0 from J, leaving 23 bases between them. This CDR3 is 21 amino acids long. CDR3 sequence: CASSLYRSSGQTASGANVLTF. In DNA, the CDR3 is TGTGCCAGCAGCTTATATCGATCGTCAGGACAAACTGCCTCTGGGGCCAACGTCCTGACTTTC.

The chain combines TRBV5-1 with TRBJ2-6, with TRBD2 as a possible D gene (7 bases). Germline CDR1 SGHRS, CDR2 YFSETQ. The CDR3 contains 18 residues. V was shortened by 4 bases and J by 0 bases, with 17 bases between the two germline ends. The DNA for the CDR3 is TGCGCCAGCAGCCCCAGAAGGGGAGGGGGCTCTGGGGCCAACGTCCTGACTTTC. It encodes CASSPRRGGGSGANVLTF.

This clonotype was seen once. This chain uses TRBV6-5 with TRBJ1-2; possibly TRBD1 for D (5 bases). Trimming took off 6 bases at V and 4 bases at J, with 21 bases between the two ends. The CDR3 contains 16 residues. CDR1 and CDR2 from the germline V gene are MNHEY and SVGAGI. For the CDR3, the DNA is TGTGCCAGCAGCATAAGTATGAGGGGATTAGGCTATGGCTACACCTTC. Translation gives CASSISMRGLGYGYTF.

The table lists this clonotype with a few counts. The V gene is TRBV27, the J gene TRBJ2-3, with D possibly TRBD2 on 7 matching bases. This CDR3 comprises 14 residues. Trimming removed 6 bases from V and 3 bases from J, with 13 bases in between. Germline lookup yields CDR1 MNHEY and CDR2 SMNVEV (reference sequence). This CDR3 reads CASRRGGATDTQYF. The CDR3 DNA is TGTGCCAGCAGAAGGGGGGGGGCAACAGATACGCAGTATTTT.